This is a list of T cell receptor beta chains from one sample in a study of blood T cell repertoires in COVID-19. Sequenced by immunoSEQ multiplex PCR; TCRdb stores in-frame clones only, minus some. The table includes tens of thousands of clones, less than 90% detected once. The sample comprised peripheral blood. The source of these receptors is a human donor in a cohort sampled during active COVID-19. Both conserved end residues are part of each CDR3. Each record gives: V gene, CDR3 protein.

TRBV5-5 | CASSLDPGLNYGYTF
TRBV4-2 | CASSHGTGVRYGYTF
TRBV30 | CAWNPGTGSSGANVLTF
TRBV9 | CASSSTGEDTQYF
TRBV9 | CASSVAGLAATYEQYF
TRBV5-4 | CASSLGTGGTDTQYF
TRBV5-1 | CAGRSGLAGSTDTQYF
TRBV19 | CASTLDRGGSNQPQHF
TRBV29-1 | CSVVKGGEQYF
TRBV29-1 | CSVEDGTGPTGELFF
TRBV7-8 | CASSRGTASNYGYTF
TRBV28 | CASSLGDRPSYYGYTF
TRBV28 | CASSLRTGAEAFF
TRBV7-9 | CASSPMGGDGFHTEAFF
TRBV5-6 | CASSLFVAGGPSEQFF
TRBV24-1 | CATKPSGTAYTGELFF
TRBV5-1 | CASRVDRESYEQYF
TRBV28 | CASSPRRWDRGGETQYF
TRBV6-5 | CASSLNPEVGNYGYTF
TRBV18 | CASSPVQASGELFF
TRBV27 | CASSQGQGTEAFF
TRBV7-8 | CASSLGRDSPLWHF
TRBV7-3 | CASSANGVGNNEQFF
TRBV5-1 | CASRLDIYYEQYF
TRBV24-1 | CATRGGAGNTEAFF
TRBV5-6 | CASSPRDRGPSSYNSPLHF
TRBV2 | CASRRSTDTQYF
TRBV19 | CASSSGLAGETQYF
TRBV19 | CASRTTSELADTQYF